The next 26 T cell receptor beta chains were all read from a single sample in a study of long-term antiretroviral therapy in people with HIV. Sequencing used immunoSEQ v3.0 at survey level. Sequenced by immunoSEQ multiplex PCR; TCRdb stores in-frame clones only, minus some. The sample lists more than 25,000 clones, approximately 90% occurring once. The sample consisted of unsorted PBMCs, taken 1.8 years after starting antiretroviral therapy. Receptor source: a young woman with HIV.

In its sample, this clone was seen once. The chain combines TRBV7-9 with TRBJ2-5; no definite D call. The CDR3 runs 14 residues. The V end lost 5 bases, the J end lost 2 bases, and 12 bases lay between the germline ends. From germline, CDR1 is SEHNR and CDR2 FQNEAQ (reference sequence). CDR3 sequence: CASSPPYGQETQYF. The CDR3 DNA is TGTGCCAGCAGCCCCCCGTACGGACAAGAGACCCAGTACTTC.

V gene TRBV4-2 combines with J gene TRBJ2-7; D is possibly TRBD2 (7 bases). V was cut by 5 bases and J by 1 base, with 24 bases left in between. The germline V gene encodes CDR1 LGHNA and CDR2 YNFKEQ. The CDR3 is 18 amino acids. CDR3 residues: CASSLGGGQGGSSYEQYF. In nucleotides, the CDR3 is TGTGCCAGCAGCTTAGGAGGGGGGCAGGGAGGGTCTTCCTACGAGCAGTACTTC.

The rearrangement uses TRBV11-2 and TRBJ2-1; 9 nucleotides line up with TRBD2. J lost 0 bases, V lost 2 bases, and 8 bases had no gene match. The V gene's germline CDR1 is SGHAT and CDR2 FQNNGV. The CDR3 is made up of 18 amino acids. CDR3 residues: CASSLRLAGPSSYNEQFF. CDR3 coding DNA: TGTGCCAGCAGCTTAAGGCTAGCGGGACCGAGCTCCTACAATGAGCAGTTCTTC.

CDR3: CASSPSGAPLYEQYF. The DNA of the CDR3 is TGTGCCAGCAGCCCTAGCGGGGCCCCCCTTTACGAGCAGTACTTC. This chain uses TRBV7-3 with TRBJ2-7; 9 positions match TRBD2. After removal of 5 bases from V and 4 bases from J, the junction contained 9 bases not matched to a gene. The CDR3 has 15 amino acids. Germline CDR1 reads SGHTA; CDR2 reads FQGTGA.

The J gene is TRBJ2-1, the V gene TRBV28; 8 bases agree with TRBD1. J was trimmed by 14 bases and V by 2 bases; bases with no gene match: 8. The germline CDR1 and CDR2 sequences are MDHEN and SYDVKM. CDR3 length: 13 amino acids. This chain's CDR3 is CASSLQGQEKEFF. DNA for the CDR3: TGTGCCAGCAGTTTACAGGGACAGGAAAAGGAGTTCTTC. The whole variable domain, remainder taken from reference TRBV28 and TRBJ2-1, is DVKVTQSSRYLVKRTGEKVFLECVQDMDHENMFWYRQDPGLGLRLIYFSYDVKMKEKGDIPEGYSVSREKKERFSLILESASTNQTSMYLCASSLQGQEKEFFGPGTRLTVL.

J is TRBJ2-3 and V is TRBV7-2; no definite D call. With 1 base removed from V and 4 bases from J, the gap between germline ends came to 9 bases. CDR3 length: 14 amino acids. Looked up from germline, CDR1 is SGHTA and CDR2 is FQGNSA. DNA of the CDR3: TGTGCCAGCAGCTTAGACAGTGGACCAGATACGCAGTATTTT. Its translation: CASSLDSGPDTQYF. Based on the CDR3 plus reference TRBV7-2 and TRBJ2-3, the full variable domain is GAGVSQSPSNKVTEKGKDVELRCDPISGHTALYWYRQSLGQGLEFLIYFQGNSAPDKSGLPSDRFSAERTGGSVSTLTIQRTQQEDSAVYLCASSLDSGPDTQYFGPGTRLTVL.

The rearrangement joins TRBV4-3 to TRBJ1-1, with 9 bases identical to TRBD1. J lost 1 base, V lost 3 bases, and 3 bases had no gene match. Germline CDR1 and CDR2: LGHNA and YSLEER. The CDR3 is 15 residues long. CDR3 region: CASSQLQGANTEAFF. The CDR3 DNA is TGCGCCAGCAGCCAGCTACAGGGGGCGAACACTGAAGCTTTCTTT.

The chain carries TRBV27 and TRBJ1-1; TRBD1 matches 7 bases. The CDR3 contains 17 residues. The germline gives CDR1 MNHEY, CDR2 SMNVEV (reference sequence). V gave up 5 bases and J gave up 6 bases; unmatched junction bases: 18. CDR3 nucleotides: TGTGCCAGCAGTCCAAGACAGGGAAGATTTATCGGGGCTGAAGCTTTCTTT. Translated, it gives CASSPRQGRFIGAEAFF.

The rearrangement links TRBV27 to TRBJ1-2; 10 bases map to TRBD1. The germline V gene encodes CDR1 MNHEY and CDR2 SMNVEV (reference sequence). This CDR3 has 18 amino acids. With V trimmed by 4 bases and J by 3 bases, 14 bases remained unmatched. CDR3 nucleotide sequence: TGTGCCAGCAGTTGGGGGACAGGGGTACTTGGATTTTACTATGGCTACACCTTC. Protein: CASSWGTGVLGFYYGYTF.

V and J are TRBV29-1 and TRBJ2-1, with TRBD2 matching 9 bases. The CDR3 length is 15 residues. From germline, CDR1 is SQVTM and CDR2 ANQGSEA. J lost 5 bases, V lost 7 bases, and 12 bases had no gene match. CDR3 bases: TGCAGCGGGAGCTTCGGAGCGGGAGGTCACAATGAGCAGTTCTTC. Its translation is CSGSFGAGGHNEQFF.

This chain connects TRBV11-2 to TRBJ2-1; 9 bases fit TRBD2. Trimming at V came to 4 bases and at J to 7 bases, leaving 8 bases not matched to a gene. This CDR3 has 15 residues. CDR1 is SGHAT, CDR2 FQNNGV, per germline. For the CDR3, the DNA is TGTGCCAGCAGCTCGGCTAGCGGGGTCGGTAATGAGCAGTTCTTC. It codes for CASSSASGVGNEQFF.

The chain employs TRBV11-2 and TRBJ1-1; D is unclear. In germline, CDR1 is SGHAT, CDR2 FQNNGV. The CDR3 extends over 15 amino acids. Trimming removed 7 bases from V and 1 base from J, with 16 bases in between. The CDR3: CASTDDPTGNTEAFF. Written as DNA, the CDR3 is TGTGCCAGCACCGATGACCCCACTGGGAACACTGAAGCTTTCTTT.

Here the CDR3 reads CASLERGGSYEQYF. The CDR3 nucleotides read TGTGCCAGTCTCGAGCGGGGGGGCTCCTACGAGCAGTACTTC. The V gene is TRBV6-5, the J gene TRBJ2-7; 10 nucleotides align to TRBD2. Germline CDR1 reads MNHEY; CDR2 reads SVGAGI. The CDR3 has 14 residues. The V segment lost 9 bases and the J segment 0 bases; nucleotides outside the gene matches: 5.

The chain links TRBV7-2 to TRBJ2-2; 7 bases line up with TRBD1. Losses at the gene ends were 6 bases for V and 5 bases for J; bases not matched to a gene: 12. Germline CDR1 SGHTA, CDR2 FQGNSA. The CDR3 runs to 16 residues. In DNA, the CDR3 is TGTGCCAGCAGTCGGGGCCCGGGACAGCTTACCGGGGAGCTGTTTTTT. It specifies CASSRGPGQLTGELFF.

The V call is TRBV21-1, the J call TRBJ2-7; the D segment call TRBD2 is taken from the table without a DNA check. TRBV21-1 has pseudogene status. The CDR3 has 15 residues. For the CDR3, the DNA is TGTGCCAGCAGCAAAAAAGGAGGGAGAGAGTACGAGCAGTACTTC. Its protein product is CASSKKGGREYEQYF.

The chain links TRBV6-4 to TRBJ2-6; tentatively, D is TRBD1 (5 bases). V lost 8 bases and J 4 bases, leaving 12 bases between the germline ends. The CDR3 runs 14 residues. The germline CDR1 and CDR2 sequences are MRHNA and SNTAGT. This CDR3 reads CASGDSTGANVLTF. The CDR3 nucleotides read TGTGCCAGCGGAGACAGCACCGGGGCCAACGTCCTGACTTTC.

The CDR3 nucleotides are TGTGCCAGCAGCTTAGCGCCCCAGGCTGGCACTGAAGCTTTCTTT. It specifies CASSLAPQAGTEAFF. The V gene is TRBV7-8, the J gene TRBJ1-1; D gene unclear. V lost 0 bases and J 4 bases, leaving 12 bases between the germline ends. This CDR3 region has 15 residues. The germline V gene encodes CDR1 SGHVS and CDR2 FQNEAQ.

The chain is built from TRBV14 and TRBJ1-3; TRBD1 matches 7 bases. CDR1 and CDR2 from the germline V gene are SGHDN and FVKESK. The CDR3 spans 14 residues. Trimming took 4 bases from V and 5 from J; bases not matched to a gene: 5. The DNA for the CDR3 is TGTGCCAGCAGCCCGGGACAGCTTAGAAACACCATATATTTT. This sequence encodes CASSPGQLRNTIYF. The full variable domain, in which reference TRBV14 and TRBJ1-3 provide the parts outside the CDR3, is EAGVTQFPSHSVIEKGQTVTLRCDPISGHDNLYWYRRVMGKEIKFLLHFVKESKQDESGMPNNRFLAERTGGTYSTLKVQPAELEDSGVYFCASSPGQLRNTIYFGEGSWLTVV.

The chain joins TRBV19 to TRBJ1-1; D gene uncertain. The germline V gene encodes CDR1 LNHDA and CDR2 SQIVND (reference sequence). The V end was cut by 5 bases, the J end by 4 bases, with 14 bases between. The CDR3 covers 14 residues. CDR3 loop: CASSAVETGTEAFF. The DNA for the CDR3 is TGTGCCAGTAGTGCGGTAGAGACGGGCACTGAAGCTTTCTTT.

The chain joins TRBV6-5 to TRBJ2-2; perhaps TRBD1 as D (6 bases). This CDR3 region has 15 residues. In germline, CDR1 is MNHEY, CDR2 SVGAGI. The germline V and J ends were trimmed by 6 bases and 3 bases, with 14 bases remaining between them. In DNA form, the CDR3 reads TGTGCCAGCAGGCGATTACAGGGTTACACCGGGGAGCTGTTTTTT. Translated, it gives CASRRLQGYTGELFF.

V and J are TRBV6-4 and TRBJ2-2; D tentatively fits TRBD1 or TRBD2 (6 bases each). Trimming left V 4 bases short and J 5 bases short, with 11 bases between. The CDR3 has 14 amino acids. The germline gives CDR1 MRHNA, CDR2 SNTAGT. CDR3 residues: CASSGQAGTGELFF. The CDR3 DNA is TGTGCCAGCAGTGGACAGGCGGGGACCGGGGAGCTGTTTTTT.

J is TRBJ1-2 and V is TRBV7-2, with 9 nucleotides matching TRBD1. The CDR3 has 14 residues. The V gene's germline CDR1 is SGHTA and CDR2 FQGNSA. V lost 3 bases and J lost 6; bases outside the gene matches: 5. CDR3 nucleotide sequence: TGTGCCAGCAGCTTTCAGACAGGGGGGGATGGCTACACCTTC. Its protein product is CASSFQTGGDGYTF.

The CDR3 protein is CASSQEAQAARYEQYF. The CDR3 region has the DNA TGCGCCAGCAGCCAAGAGGCGCAAGCGGCCCGCTACGAGCAGTACTTC. This chain connects TRBV4-3 to TRBJ2-7; D may be TRBD2 (5 bases). Germline values: CDR1 LGHNA, CDR2 YSLEER. The V gene lost 0 bases and the J gene lost 3 bases, with 15 bases spanning the gap. The CDR3 consists of 16 residues.

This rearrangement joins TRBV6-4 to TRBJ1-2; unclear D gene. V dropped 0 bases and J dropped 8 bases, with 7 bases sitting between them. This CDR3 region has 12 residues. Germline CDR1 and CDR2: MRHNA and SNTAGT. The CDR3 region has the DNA TGTGCCAGCAGTGACTCTTTTGGAGGCTACACCTTC. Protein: CASSDSFGGYTF.

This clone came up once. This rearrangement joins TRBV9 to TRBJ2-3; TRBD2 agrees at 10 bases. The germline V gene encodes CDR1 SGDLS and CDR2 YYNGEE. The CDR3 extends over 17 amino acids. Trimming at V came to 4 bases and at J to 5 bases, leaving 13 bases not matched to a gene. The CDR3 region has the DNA TGTGCCAGCAGCCCCCGGGAAAGCGGGAGGGCCGAAGATACGCAGTATTTT. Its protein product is CASSPRESGRAEDTQYF.

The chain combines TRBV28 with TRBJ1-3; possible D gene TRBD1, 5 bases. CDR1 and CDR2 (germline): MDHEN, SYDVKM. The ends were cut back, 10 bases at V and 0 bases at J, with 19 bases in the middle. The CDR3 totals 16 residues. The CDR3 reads CATTPPDTHSGNTIYF. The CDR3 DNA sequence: TGTGCCACCACACCCCCGGACACCCACTCTGGAAACACCATATATTTT.